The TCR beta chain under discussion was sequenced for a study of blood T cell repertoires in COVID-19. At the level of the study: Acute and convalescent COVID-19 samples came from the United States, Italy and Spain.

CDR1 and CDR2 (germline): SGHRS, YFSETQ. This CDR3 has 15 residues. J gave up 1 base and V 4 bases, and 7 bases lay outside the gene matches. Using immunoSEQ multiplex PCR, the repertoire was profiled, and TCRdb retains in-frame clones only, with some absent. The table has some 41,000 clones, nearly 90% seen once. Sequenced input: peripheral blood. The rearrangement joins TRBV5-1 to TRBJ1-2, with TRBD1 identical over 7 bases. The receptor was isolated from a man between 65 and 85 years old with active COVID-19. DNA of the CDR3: TGCGCCAGCAGCCTTGGGGACAGAGTTAACTATGGCTACACCTTC. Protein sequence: CASSLGDRVNYGYTF.